A single T cell receptor (beta chain) is shown here with its context. Its specificity is not known. These data are taken from a study of response to subunit inactivated influenza vaccine. Study results and limitations: Authors suggested each seasonal influenza vaccination recruits few new T cells.

Trimming stripped 6 bases from V and 5 bases from J, with 11 bases between. The CDR3 sequence is 13 residues long. The germline gives CDR1 LNHNV, CDR2 YYDKDF (reference sequence). One entry per CDR3 protein, called by TCRdb with MiXCR from the RT-PCR reads. The sample includes roughly 790,000 distinct CDR3 sequences, over 20% of them seen just once. This receptor was taken from a man between 50 and 59 years old who received an inactivated influenza vaccine. The specimen comprised PBMCs from blood, sampled roughly 5 days after vaccination. This rearrangement joins TRBV15 to TRBJ2-4, with D possibly TRBD2 on 5 matching bases. Here the CDR3 DNA reads TGTGCCACCAGTGCCGGGAATCAAAACATTCAGTACTTC. Translated, it gives CATSAGNQNIQYF.